Sequencing of this T cell receptor (beta chain) was carried out in a study of PD-1 blockade in classical Hodgkin lymphoma. Study conclusions and caveats: Newly diagnosed patients were reported to start with lower TCR diversity than healthy donors.

Time point in this sample: newly diagnosed, previously untreated cHL patient sample. Note on this clone: As yet, its antigen is unknown.

Profiled with immunoSEQ multiplex PCR; TCRdb holds only in-frame clones, not every one. The data hold roughly 34,000 clones, with under 95% observed a single time. This sequence originates from a human donor with classical Hodgkin lymphoma. The sequenced material came from peripheral blood mononuclear cells (PBMCs).

CDR3 region: CASSQTLHTSSYNEQFF. The CDR3 DNA follows: TGTGCCAGCTCGCAGACCTTACACACCTCCTCCTACAATGAGCAGTTCTTC. This chain uses TRBV18 with TRBJ2-1, with D hard to call. The V end lost 6 bases, the J end lost 0 bases, and 18 bases lay between the germline ends. The CDR3 sequence is 17 residues long. The germline V gene encodes CDR1 KGHSH and CDR2 LQKENI.